The rows below give T cell receptor beta chains drawn from one sample of a study of graft-versus-host responses after intestinal transplantation. Clones were read by immunoSEQ multiplex PCR, and TCRdb kept only the in-frame ones, dropping some. The table lists tens of thousands of clones, roughly 92% of them singletons. The material was bone marrow, obtained nearly 750 days after intestinal transplantation. Source of these receptors: a human patient who received an intestinal transplant, so some T cells may come from the graft donor. Each CDR3 is given without its conserved first and last residue.

>TRBV10-1
ASSESVEANTGELF
>TRBV14
ASNPRGAGTYNEQF
>TRBV5-4
ASTTDLRETQY
>TRBV2
ASLRSPDTEAF
>TRBV11-2
ASSLSMYSDQETQY
>TRBV6-1
ASSEWYRKETQY
>TRBV9
ASSDLWTTGGYGYT
>TRBV27
ASSFEGGSYEQY
>TRBV7-2
ASSLVRTLGSPLH
>TRBV5-5
ASSSRGNYGYT